This is a list of T cell receptor beta chains from one sample in a study of post-analysis software for immune sequencing data. From the PCR reads, TCRdb called clonotypes with MiXCR, one entry per CDR3 protein. The sample shows a few hundred thousand distinct CDR3 sequences, around a third of them seen only once. The source material was blood. Receptor source: a girl under 18 with multiple sclerosis. The CDR3 runs from the conserved cysteine through the conserved F or W. The D gene is left open where the match is weak. Clone size is stated in some rows and not others, as once, few, many or a class when expanded.

J gene: TRBJ1-2
D gene: TRBD1
V gene: TRBV12-3/TRBV12-4
clone size: few
CDR3 protein: CASSPSTGEGYTF
CDR3 DNA: TGTGCCAGCAGCCCCTCTACAGGGGAAGGCTACACCTTC

J gene: TRBJ2-6
D gene: TRBD2
V gene: TRBV29-1
clone size: few
CDR3 protein: CSVAGGSGANVLTF
CDR3 DNA: TGCAGCGTTGCGGGGGGCTCTGGGGCCAACGTCCTGACTTTC

J gene: TRBJ2-2
D gene: -
V gene: TRBV11-2
clone size: few
CDR3 protein: CASSSLKGGTGELFF
CDR3 DNA: TGTGCCAGCAGCTCGCTCAAGGGGGGTACCGGGGAGCTGTTTTTT

J gene: TRBJ2-5
D gene: -
V gene: TRBV4-3
clone size: few
CDR3 protein: CASSQDVGDSPQETQYF
CDR3 DNA: TGCGCCAGCAGCCAAGACGTTGGCGACAGCCCTCAAGAGACCCAGTACTTC

J gene: TRBJ2-7
D gene: -
V gene: TRBV6-5
clone size: -
CDR3 protein: CASQLDYEQYF
CDR3 DNA: TGTGCCAGCCAGCTAGACTACGAGCAGTACTTC

J gene: TRBJ2-7
D gene: -
V gene: TRBV12-3/TRBV12-4
clone size: many
CDR3 protein: CASSPRQDEQYF
CDR3 DNA: TGTGCCAGCAGCCCTAGACAGGACGAGCAGTACTTC

J gene: TRBJ1-4
D gene: -
V gene: TRBV27
clone size: -
CDR3 protein: CASSFGGGKAKLFF
CDR3 DNA: TGTGCCAGCAGTTTTGGTGGCGGGAAGGCGAAACTGTTTTTT

J gene: TRBJ1-5
D gene: TRBD1
V gene: TRBV29-1
clone size: few
CDR3 protein: CSVKTGGLNQPQHF
CDR3 DNA: TGCAGCGTTAAGACAGGGGGCCTTAATCAGCCCCAGCATTTT

J gene: TRBJ1-2
D gene: TRBD1
V gene: TRBV5-6
clone size: -
CDR3 protein: CASRPTGNMDYGYTF
CDR3 DNA: TGTGCCAGCAGACCGACAGGGAACATGGACTATGGCTACACCTTC

J gene: TRBJ1-2
D gene: -
V gene: TRBV27
clone size: -
CDR3 protein: CASSLTGTIYGYTF
CDR3 DNA: TGTGCCAGCAGTTTAACCGGGACGATCTACGGCTACACCTTC

J gene: TRBJ2-5
D gene: TRBD2
V gene: TRBV20-1
clone size: once
CDR3 protein: CSAREDGTSGNIGTQYF
CDR3 DNA: TGCAGTGCTAGAGAAGATGGGACTAGCGGGAATATTGGGACCCAGTACTTC

J gene: TRBJ2-3
D gene: -
V gene: TRBV14
clone size: -
CDR3 protein: CASSQELTRGRDTDTQYF
CDR3 DNA: TGTGCCAGCAGCCAAGAACTTACCCGGGGGCGCGACACAGATACGCAGTATTTT

J gene: TRBJ2-4
D gene: TRBD2
V gene: TRBV6-5
clone size: -
CDR3 protein: CASSRTRGSGGNIQYF
CDR3 DNA: TGTGCCAGCAGTCGTACGCGGGGTAGCGGGGGGAACATTCAGTACTTC

J gene: TRBJ2-2
D gene: -
V gene: TRBV5-1
clone size: -
CDR3 protein: CASSPEGGELFF
CDR3 DNA: TGCGCCAGCAGCCCGGAGGGGGGGGAGCTGTTTTTT

J gene: TRBJ1-6
D gene: -
V gene: TRBV5-6
clone size: few
CDR3 protein: CASSFVGNDSPLHF
CDR3 DNA: TGTGCCAGCAGCTTCGTTGGCAATGATTCACCCCTCCACTTT

J gene: TRBJ2-1
D gene: TRBD2
V gene: TRBV20-1
clone size: many
CDR3 protein: CSARDQRRGGSYNEQFF
CDR3 DNA: TGCAGTGCTAGAGATCAAAGGCGGGGGGGAAGTTACAATGAGCAGTTCTTC

J gene: TRBJ1-2
D gene: -
V gene: TRBV4-2
clone size: few
CDR3 protein: CASSQGMGGGYGYTF
CDR3 DNA: TGTGCCAGCAGCCAAGGAATGGGGGGCGGGTATGGCTACACCTTC

J gene: TRBJ2-2
D gene: TRBD2
V gene: TRBV10-3
clone size: few
CDR3 protein: CAISDPSGRGSTGELFF
CDR3 DNA: TGTGCCATCAGTGATCCCTCCGGGAGGGGTAGTACCGGGGAGCTGTTTTTT

J gene: TRBJ1-1
D gene: -
V gene: TRBV29-1
clone size: -
CDR3 protein: CSGKNTEAFF
CDR3 DNA: TGCAGTGGGAAGAACACTGAAGCTTTCTTT

J gene: TRBJ2-7
D gene: -
V gene: TRBV4-2
clone size: -
CDR3 protein: CASSQDFGGSSYEQYF
CDR3 DNA: TGTGCCAGCAGCCAAGATTTTGGGGGGAGCTCCTACGAGCAGTACTTC

J gene: TRBJ1-4
D gene: TRBD1
V gene: TRBV12-3/TRBV12-4
clone size: -
CDR3 protein: CASSETGEKLFF
CDR3 DNA: TGTGCCAGCAGTGAGACAGGGGAAAAACTGTTTTTT

J gene: TRBJ2-2
D gene: TRBD1
V gene: TRBV7-9
clone size: -
CDR3 protein: CASSGRDRQRGELFF
CDR3 DNA: TGTGCCAGCAGCGGCAGGGACAGACAAAGAGGGGAGCTGTTTTTT

J gene: TRBJ1-4
D gene: -
V gene: TRBV7-9
clone size: few
CDR3 protein: CASSSHTEKLFF
CDR3 DNA: TGTGCCAGCAGCTCCCACACGGAAAAACTGTTTTTT

J gene: TRBJ1-2
D gene: -
V gene: TRBV12-3/TRBV12-4
clone size: few
CDR3 protein: CASTKFIIQDFSGYTF
CDR3 DNA: TGTGCCAGCACCAAGTTTATCATTCAGGATTTCTCTGGCTACACCTTC

J gene: TRBJ2-2
D gene: -
V gene: TRBV12-3/TRBV12-4
clone size: few
CDR3 protein: CASRRSETGELFF
CDR3 DNA: TGTGCCAGCAGGCGTTCAGAGACCGGGGAGCTGTTTTTT

J gene: TRBJ2-1
D gene: -
V gene: TRBV5-1
clone size: -
CDR3 protein: CASMKGDAPISYNEQFF
CDR3 DNA: TGCGCCAGCATGAAAGGGGACGCTCCCATCTCCTACAATGAGCAGTTCTTC

J gene: TRBJ2-3
D gene: TRBD1
V gene: TRBV5-1
clone size: -
CDR3 protein: CASSPDRDQYF
CDR3 DNA: TGCGCCAGCAGCCCGGACAGGGACCAGTATTTT

J gene: TRBJ2-7
D gene: -
V gene: TRBV7-9
clone size: -
CDR3 protein: CASSLETGQPYEQYF
CDR3 DNA: TGTGCCAGCAGCCTGGAAACAGGGCAGCCCTACGAGCAGTACTTC

J gene: TRBJ2-7
D gene: -
V gene: TRBV6-5
clone size: many
CDR3 protein: CASNPPGRSYEQYF
CDR3 DNA: TGTGCCAGCAACCCCCCGGGACGGAGCTACGAGCAGTACTTC

J gene: TRBJ2-1
D gene: TRBD2
V gene: TRBV6-4
clone size: few
CDR3 protein: CASSKTSGGVAPSSYNEQFF
CDR3 DNA: TGTGCCAGCAGTAAAACTAGCGGGGGGGTAGCCCCGAGCTCCTACAATGAGCAGTTCTTC

J gene: TRBJ1-1
D gene: TRBD1
V gene: TRBV10-3
clone size: -
CDR3 protein: CAISEGTEWNTEAFF
CDR3 DNA: TGTGCCATCAGTGAGGGGACAGAGTGGAACACTGAAGCTTTCTTT

J gene: TRBJ2-5
D gene: -
V gene: TRBV7-8
clone size: many
CDR3 protein: CASSPRQYQETQYF
CDR3 DNA: TGTGCCAGCAGCCCCCGACAGTACCAAGAGACCCAGTACTTC

J gene: TRBJ2-3
D gene: TRBD2
V gene: TRBV12-3/TRBV12-4
clone size: once
CDR3 protein: CASSFNPGLVTDTQYF
CDR3 DNA: TGTGCCAGCAGTTTTAATCCGGGACTAGTGACAGATACGCAGTATTTT

J gene: TRBJ2-1
D gene: TRBD1
V gene: TRBV7-9
clone size: many
CDR3 protein: CASSASGTGVRSSYNEQFF
CDR3 DNA: TGTGCCAGCAGCGCTTCCGGGACAGGAGTAAGAAGCTCCTACAATGAGCAGTTCTTC

J gene: TRBJ2-4
D gene: -
V gene: TRBV14
clone size: -
CDR3 protein: CASSQGQGQRSLAKNIQYF
CDR3 DNA: TGTGCCAGCAGCCAAGGCCAGGGCCAGCGGAGTTTAGCCAAAAACATTCAGTACTTC

J gene: TRBJ1-5
D gene: -
V gene: TRBV5-1
clone size: few
CDR3 protein: CASSPGPGEPQHF
CDR3 DNA: TGCGCCAGCAGCCCTGGGCCCGGGGAGCCCCAGCATTTT

J gene: TRBJ2-3
D gene: -
V gene: TRBV7-9
clone size: -
CDR3 protein: CASSPGTPDTQYF
CDR3 DNA: TGTGCCAGCAGCCCGGGGACCCCAGATACGCAGTATTTT

J gene: TRBJ1-4
D gene: TRBD1
V gene: TRBV28
clone size: -
CDR3 protein: CASSLEGGAYNEKLFF
CDR3 DNA: TGTGCCAGCAGTTTAGAAGGGGGCGCTTATAATGAAAAACTGTTTTTT

J gene: TRBJ1-6
D gene: -
V gene: TRBV10-3
clone size: -
CDR3 protein: CAISGGTNSYNSPLHF
CDR3 DNA: TGTGCCATCAGTGGGGGGACAAACTCCTATAATTCACCCCTCCACTTT

J gene: TRBJ1-2
D gene: -
V gene: TRBV7-9
clone size: -
CDR3 protein: CAGAQGSLRSTNYGYTF
CDR3 DNA: TGTGCCGGGGCCCAGGGGTCATTAAGGTCCACCAACTATGGCTACACCTTC

J gene: TRBJ2-1
D gene: TRBD2
V gene: TRBV11-2
clone size: -
CDR3 protein: CASSSPGLAGGYSEQFF
CDR3 DNA: TGTGCCAGCAGTTCCCCGGGACTAGCGGGGGGATACAGTGAGCAGTTCTTC

J gene: TRBJ2-5
D gene: -
V gene: TRBV7-2
clone size: once
CDR3 protein: CASSAQYF
CDR3 DNA: TGTGCCAGCAGCGCCCAGTACTTC

J gene: TRBJ2-5
D gene: -
V gene: TRBV12-3/TRBV12-4
clone size: few
CDR3 protein: CASSRKGTLEETQYF
CDR3 DNA: TGTGCCAGCAGCCGAAAGGGGACACTAGAAGAGACCCAGTACTTC

J gene: TRBJ2-3
D gene: TRBD1
V gene: TRBV24-1
clone size: -
CDR3 protein: CATSVRTGGPTDTQYF
CDR3 DNA: TGTGCCACCAGTGTTCGAACAGGGGGTCCCACAGATACGCAGTATTTT

J gene: TRBJ1-6
D gene: -
V gene: TRBV4-3
clone size: -
CDR3 protein: CASSQDRRDPTNSPLHF
CDR3 DNA: TGCGCCAGCAGCCAAGATCGACGGGACCCTACGAATTCACCCCTCCACTTT

J gene: TRBJ1-2
D gene: -
V gene: TRBV6-5
clone size: few
CDR3 protein: CASSYKPKGGYTF
CDR3 DNA: TGTGCCAGCAGTTATAAGCCAAAGGGTGGCTACACCTTC

J gene: TRBJ2-5
D gene: TRBD1
V gene: TRBV7-2
clone size: -
CDR3 protein: CASSFGPTGGETQYF
CDR3 DNA: TGTGCCAGCAGCTTCGGTCCGACAGGGGGGGAGACCCAGTACTTC

J gene: TRBJ1-1
D gene: -
V gene: TRBV6-6
clone size: -
CDR3 protein: CASSYSWEGITEAFF
CDR3 DNA: TGTGCCAGCAGTTACTCGTGGGAGGGGATAACTGAAGCTTTCTTT

J gene: TRBJ1-2
D gene: -
V gene: TRBV9
clone size: many
CDR3 protein: CASSPTTANYGYTF
CDR3 DNA: TGTGCCAGCAGCCCTACGACAGCTAACTATGGCTACACCTTC

J gene: TRBJ1-5
D gene: -
V gene: TRBV3-1
clone size: few
CDR3 protein: CASSQEAGENQPQHF
CDR3 DNA: TGTGCCAGCAGCCAAGAGGCGGGGGAAAATCAGCCCCAGCATTTT

J gene: TRBJ2-7
D gene: -
V gene: TRBV5-6
clone size: few
CDR3 protein: CASSLAPGPVAYEQYF
CDR3 DNA: TGTGCCAGCAGCTTGGCCCCGGGGCCGGTAGCCTACGAGCAGTACTTC

J gene: TRBJ2-7
D gene: -
V gene: TRBV20-1
clone size: many
CDR3 protein: CSANRGYEQYF
CDR3 DNA: TGCAGTGCAAACCGGGGTTACGAGCAGTACTTC

J gene: TRBJ1-1
D gene: -
V gene: TRBV3-1
clone size: -
CDR3 protein: CASSQALGLDTEAFF
CDR3 DNA: TGTGCCAGCAGCCAAGCCCTTGGCCTGGACACTGAAGCTTTCTTT

J gene: TRBJ1-3
D gene: TRBD1
V gene: TRBV5-1
clone size: -
CDR3 protein: CASSGTGTGVHGGNTIYF
CDR3 DNA: TGCGCCAGCAGCGGTACCGGGACAGGGGTTCATGGTGGAAACACCATATATTTT

J gene: TRBJ2-5
D gene: -
V gene: TRBV7-9
clone size: few
CDR3 protein: CASSSFSGHLKETQYF
CDR3 DNA: TGTGCCAGCAGCTCCTTTTCGGGACACTTAAAGGAGACCCAGTACTTC